Presented here are 13 T cell receptor beta chains from one specimen sequenced in a study of T cell repertoires in cytomegalovirus infection. MiXCR was run by TCRdb on the reads, yielding one entry per CDR3 protein. Seen here are 290,000 or so distinct CDR3 sequences, about 23% observed once, and the top ten hold more than 11%. Material for sequencing was PBMCs. The receptors stem from a human donor in good health (CMV status not recorded). Some clones in this sample may be carry-over from other donors' samples.

The chain couples TRBV9 to TRBJ2-3; 10 bases match TRBD2. The CDR3 consists of 14 residues. The V segment lost 2 bases and the J segment 4 bases; nucleotides outside the gene matches: 1. Germline V gives CDR1 SGDLS, CDR2 YYNGEE. The chain's CDR3 is CASSVLAGADTQYF. The CDR3 coding sequence is TGTGCCAGCAGCGTGCTAGCGGGAGCAGATACGCAGTATTTT.

The chain employs TRBV5-1 and TRBJ2-6; D is possibly TRBD1 (6 bases). V was cut by 1 base and J by 4 bases, with 12 bases left in between. The germline V gene has CDR1 SGHRS and CDR2 YFSETQ. The CDR3 has 16 residues. The CDR3 loop reads CASSLTGSLGANVLTF. The CDR3 DNA is TGCGCCAGCAGCTTGACAGGGTCTCTGGGGGCCAACGTCCTGACTTTC.

J is TRBJ2-2 and V is TRBV12-3 or TRBV12-4, with 10 bases matching TRBD2. Trimming cost V 6 bases and J 5 bases; bases outside gene matches: 6. The CDR3 contains 15 residues. The CDR3 reads CASRQTSGATGELFF. CDR3 in DNA: TGTGCCAGCAGACAAACTAGCGGGGCTACCGGGGAGCTGTTTTTT.

This clonotype showed up just once. The J gene is TRBJ1-2, the V gene TRBV5-1; 10 nucleotides agree with TRBD1. Germline trimming cut 4 bases from V and 6 bases from J; bases unmatched to any gene: 3. Germline V lookup: CDR1 SGHRS, CDR2 YFSETQ. There are 13 residues in the CDR3. CDR3 in DNA: TGCGCCAGCAGCACCGGGACAGGGGATGGCTACACCTTC. It specifies CASSTGTGDGYTF.

This clonotype has just a few counts. The rearrangement uses TRBV5-5 and TRBJ2-1, with D possibly called TRBD1 or TRBD2 (6 bases each). The CDR3 length is 15 residues. The germline CDR1 and CDR2 sequences are SGHKS and YYEKEE (reference sequence). V lost 1 base, J lost 4 bases, and 12 bases lay in between. CDR3 amino acids: CASSLNRGQYNEQFF. The CDR3 nucleotides read TGTGCCAGCAGCTTGAACCGGGGGCAATACAATGAGCAGTTCTTC. Combining the CDR3 with reference TRBV5-5 and TRBJ2-1 gives the whole variable domain DAGVTQSPTHLIKTRGQQVTLRCSPISGHKSVSWYQQVLGQGPQFIFQYYEKEERGRGNFPDRFSARQFPNYSSELNVNALLLGDSALYLCASSLNRGQYNEQFFGPGTRLTVL.

This chain joins TRBV5-1 and TRBJ2-2; 7 bases line up with TRBD1. J gave up 3 bases and V 8 bases, and 7 bases lay outside the gene matches. The germline V gene encodes CDR1 SGHRS and CDR2 YFSETQ. The CDR3 totals 14 residues. The CDR3 protein is CASQTQGYTGELFF. For the CDR3, the DNA is TGCGCCAGTCAGACACAGGGGTACACCGGGGAGCTGTTTTTT.

This clonotype appeared many times. The V call is TRBV7-2, the J call TRBJ1-5; the D is unclear. CDR1 and CDR2 from the germline V gene are SGHTA and FQGNSA. V lost 5 bases to trimming and J lost 9 bases, with 20 bases between them. The CDR3 covers 15 residues. The CDR3 sequence is CASSTKSGTDWPQHF. The CDR3 DNA reads as TGTGCCAGCAGCACCAAGTCGGGTACGGACTGGCCCCAGCATTTT.

This clonotype was counted only a few times. This chain links TRBV29-1 with TRBJ1-2; D perhaps matches TRBD1 (6 bases). CDR1 and CDR2 from the germline V gene are SQVTM and ANQGSEA. Trimming cost V 4 bases and J 4 bases, with 13 bases left between them. The CDR3 runs to 13 residues. CDR3 nucleotides: TGCAGCGTTGGGACGGGGGCCGTCTATGGCTACACCTTC. Amino acids: CSVGTGAVYGYTF.

This sequence joins TRBV10-1 and TRBJ1-6; D may be TRBD1 (5 bases). The CDR3 runs to 15 residues. V lost 10 bases to trimming and J lost 10 bases, with 23 bases between them. Germline V gene data show CDR1 as WNHNN and CDR2 as SYGVQD (reference sequence). The CDR3 nucleotides read TGCGCCACCGGGCCCGTGGGACGGGGAAGATCACCCCTCCACTTT. The encoded protein is CATGPVGRGRSPLHF.

This clonotype was recorded a few times. V and J are TRBV6-2 or TRBV6-3 and TRBJ2-1; D is unclear. This CDR3 comprises 13 residues. Germline CDR1 reads MNHEY; CDR2 reads SVGEGT. V was shortened by 6 bases and J by 6 bases, with 12 bases between the two germline ends. DNA of the CDR3: TGTGCCAGCAGGATAGACTCTCTCAATGAGCAGTTCTTC. It encodes CASRIDSLNEQFF.

This clonotype was seen more than once but under ten times. The rearrangement uses TRBV7-8 and TRBJ2-7; 13 bases map to TRBD2. CDR3 length: 18 amino acids. Germline-derived CDR1 and CDR2 are SGHVS and FQNEAQ. V shed 1 base and J 0 bases; nucleotides not matched to a gene: 6. The CDR3 spells CASSLGTSGRGSSYEQYF. CDR3 coding DNA: TGTGCCAGCAGCTTAGGGACTAGCGGGAGAGGTAGCTCCTACGAGCAGTACTTC.

This sequence joins TRBV5-6 and TRBJ1-4; a possible D gene is TRBD1 (6 bases). V was clipped by 3 bases and J by 8 bases, with 17 bases between them. CDR1 is SGHDT and CDR2 is YYEEEE in the germline V gene. The CDR3 has 15 amino acids. This CDR3 reads CASSSSRGVREKLFF. CDR3 bases: TGTGCCAGCAGCTCTTCCAGGGGTGTTAGGGAAAAACTGTTTTTT.

This clonotype was counted a few times. The V call is TRBV6-1, the J call TRBJ1-5; tentatively, D is TRBD1 (5 bases). This CDR3 has 13 residues. CDR1 and CDR2 from the germline V gene are MNHNS and SASEGT. Trimming stripped 7 bases from V and 2 bases from J, with 9 bases between. This CDR3 reads CASNGGGNQPQHF. CDR3 nucleotides: TGTGCCAGCAACGGGGGTGGCAATCAGCCCCAGCATTTT.